Shown below are 22 T cell receptor beta chains from a single sample sequenced in a study of post-analysis software for immune sequencing data. Findings of the study overall: Several TRBV segments, TRBV5-6, TRBV5-1 and TRBV20-1 among them, were found more frequent in patients than controls.

The authors incorporated unique molecular identifiers into the TCR beta cDNA libraries. MiXCR, applied by TCRdb to the PCR reads, yields one record per CDR3 protein. The table has about 460,000 distinct CDR3 sequences, approximately 46% seen once. Which antigens these TCRs recognize remains unknown. The sequenced material came from blood. These receptors all stem from a girl between 10 and 17 years old with multiple sclerosis.

The chain recombines TRBV7-9 with TRBJ2-3, with 9 bases aligning to TRBD2. This CDR3 region has 16 residues. Germline CDR1 reads SEHNR; CDR2 reads FQNEAQ (reference sequence). Germline trimming cut 3 bases from V and 0 bases from J; bases unmatched to any gene: 4. CDR3: CASSFILAGSTDTQYF. The CDR3 coding sequence is TGTGCCAGCAGCTTCATCCTAGCGGGGAGCACAGATACGCAGTATTTT.

The V and J genes are TRBV5-6 and TRBJ1-2; TRBD1 might be the D (5 bases). The CDR3 covers 15 residues. Trimming left V 4 bases short and J 3 bases short, with 16 bases between. Germline V lookup: CDR1 SGHDT, CDR2 YYEEEE. Here the CDR3 reads CASSPHNTGYYGYTF. CDR3 DNA sequence: TGTGCCAGCAGCCCCCACAACACAGGCTACTATGGCTACACCTTC.

The J gene is TRBJ2-7, the V gene TRBV4-2, with D possibly being TRBD1 or TRBD2 (6 bases each). CDR1 LGHNA and CDR2 YNFKEQ come from the germline V gene. V was clipped by 3 bases and J by 3 bases, with 18 bases between them. This CDR3 has 16 amino acids. CDR3 loop: CASSQTGGTYDYEQYF. The CDR3 nucleotides read TGTGCCAGCAGCCAGACTGGAGGGACATATGACTACGAGCAGTACTTC.

The V call is TRBV25-1, the J call TRBJ2-1; 12 bases line up with TRBD2. The CDR3 has 17 amino acids. V lost 3 bases, J lost 6 bases, and 9 bases stayed unmatched. Germline CDR1 is MGHDK and CDR2 is SYGVNS. The CDR3 region is CASSDPSGRASANEQFF. The CDR3 DNA follows: TGTGCCAGCAGTGACCCTAGCGGGAGGGCCTCAGCCAATGAGCAGTTCTTC.

The J gene is TRBJ1-1, the V gene TRBV6-2 or TRBV6-3, with TRBD1 as a possible D gene (5 bases). The CDR3 totals 11 residues. The V gene lost 7 bases and the J gene lost 10 bases, with 13 bases spanning the gap. Germline CDR1 MNHEY, CDR2 SVGEGT. As DNA, the CDR3 is TGTGCCAGCACCGACCCGGGGGGAGCTTTCTTT. Translated: CASTDPGGAFF.

Here the CDR3 DNA reads TGTGCCACTCTACAGGACACAGGCCGAGGGCACTCCTACAATGAGCAGTTCTTC. Translated: CATLQDTGRGHSYNEQFF. This chain uses TRBV28 with TRBJ2-1, with D perhaps given as TRBD1 or TRBD2 (5 bases each). The V end lost 10 bases, the J end lost 0 bases, and 25 bases lay between the germline ends. Germline V gene sequence: CDR1 MDHEN, CDR2 SYDVKM. This CDR3 region has 18 residues.

CDR3 region: CSSEGGSYNEQFF. CDR3 in DNA: TGCAGCTCGGAAGGGGGATCCTACAATGAGCAGTTCTTC. The genes are TRBV29-1 and TRBJ2-1; maybe TRBD1 (6 bases). There are 13 residues in the CDR3. Trimming took off 8 bases at V and 1 base at J, with 12 bases between the two ends. Germline values: CDR1 SQVTM, CDR2 ANQGSEA.

The chain employs TRBV5-1 and TRBJ2-7; possible D gene TRBD1, 6 bases. Germline-derived CDR1 and CDR2 are SGHRS and YFSETQ. V was shortened by 0 bases and J by 7 bases, with 20 bases between the two germline ends. CDR3 size: 16 residues. The CDR3 protein is CASSLARGRARGEQYF. CDR3 coding DNA: TGCGCCAGCAGCTTGGCCAGGGGACGAGCGAGGGGAGAGCAGTACTTC. Full variable domain (remainder filled in from reference TRBV5-1 and TRBJ2-7): KAGVTQTPRYLIKTRGQQVTLSCSPISGHRSVSWYQQTPGQGLQFLFEYFSETQRNKGNFPGRFSGRQFSNSRSEMNVSTLELGDSALYLCASSLARGRARGEQYFGPGTRLTVT.

This chain joins TRBV27 and TRBJ2-1; 11 bases line up with TRBD2. Germline assignment: CDR1 MNHEY and CDR2 SMNVEV (reference sequence). Losses at the gene ends were 7 bases for V and 5 bases for J; bases not matched to a gene: 10. The CDR3 covers 16 residues. The CDR3 is CASTLTRLAGNNEQFF. Here the CDR3 DNA reads TGTGCCAGCACCCTTACGCGACTAGCGGGGAACAATGAGCAGTTCTTC.

This clonotype was counted a single time. The chain uses TRBV4-2 and TRBJ2-7; D may be TRBD1 (6 bases). The J call may be mistaken, given a closer DNA end match to TRBJ2-5. The CDR3 loop spans 15 amino acids. Germline CDR1 and CDR2: LGHNA and YNFKEQ. The CDR3, as DNA: TGTGCCAGCAGCCAAGAGTGGACAGAGGAGGAGACCCAGTACTTC. This codes for CASSQEWTEEETQYF.

This clonotype was seen a few times. This chain links TRBV4-1 with TRBJ2-1; tentatively, D is TRBD2 (6 bases). Germline V lookup: CDR1 MGHRA, CDR2 YSYEKL. CDR3 length: 18 amino acids. Trimming took off 0 bases at V and 4 bases at J, with 19 bases between the two ends. The CDR3 DNA reads TGCGCCAGCAGCCAAGAGGAGGCATCGGGAGTGGTTTACAATGAGCAGTTCTTC. Translating gives CASSQEEASGVVYNEQFF.

This clonotype was seen many times. The rearrangement joins TRBV30 to TRBJ1-4; D not resolved. CDR1 is GTSNPN, CDR2 SVGIG, per germline (reference sequence). The ends were cut back, 5 bases at V and 7 bases at J, with 8 bases in the middle. The CDR3 runs 11 residues. For the CDR3, the DNA is TGTGCCTGGCTACTGGCTGAAAAACTGTTTTTT. Translating it yields CAWLLAEKLFF.

This chain joins TRBV21-1 and TRBJ1-2; no check of the table's D call, TRBD1, against the DNA was made. TRBV21-1 is a documented pseudogene. The CDR3 extends over 17 amino acids. The CDR3, as DNA: TGTGCCAGCAGCAATTGGGTCCGGGACAGGGGGCTGATCGGCTACACCTTC. Amino acids: CASSNWVRDRGLIGYTF.

The gene calls are TRBV28 and TRBJ1-1; D uncertain. V shed 1 base and J shed 7 bases, with 7 bases lying between them. The CDR3 has 12 amino acids. Germline V gene lookup returns CDR1 MDHEN and CDR2 SYDVKM. In DNA, the CDR3 is TGTGCCAGCAGTTTATACTCGCTTGAAGCTTTCTTT. Translating it yields CASSLYSLEAFF.

V usage is TRBV4-1 and J usage is TRBJ1-1; TRBD1 agrees at 8 bases. With 0 bases clipped from V and 7 bases from J, the junction kept 4 bases outside the gene matches. Looked up from germline, CDR1 is MGHRA and CDR2 is YSYEKL. The CDR3 totals 14 residues. The CDR3 loop reads CASSQDQGADEAFF. CDR3 nucleotides: TGCGCCAGCAGCCAAGACCAGGGGGCCGATGAAGCTTTCTTT.

This clonotype appeared once. The V and J genes are TRBV27 and TRBJ1-2; 9 bases match TRBD1. The germline gives CDR1 MNHEY, CDR2 SMNVEV (reference sequence). There are 16 residues in the CDR3. The trim removed 8 bases at V and 7 bases at J, leaving 17 bases unmatched. The CDR3 DNA sequence: TGTGCCAGCCGTCGAGGGACAGGGTTTGCAGTAGGTGGCTACACCTTC. This encodes CASRRGTGFAVGGYTF.

This clonotype was seen more than once but under ten times. The germline gene is not matched at one end of the junction; a read error may be the cause. The J gene is TRBJ2-1, the V gene TRBV18; D possibly corresponds to TRBD2 (6 bases). The germline CDR1 and CDR2 sequences are KGHSH and LQKENI. The CDR3 is 19 residues long. CDR3 amino acids: CASSPRFLSPGTHYNKQFF. The CDR3 bases are TGTGCCAGCTCACCACGTTTCTTATCGCCGGGGACTCATTACAATAAGCAGTTCTTC.

This chain joins TRBV7-2 and TRBJ2-4, with 7 bases aligning to TRBD1. CDR1 and CDR2 (germline): SGHTA, FQGNSA. V lost 2 bases and J lost 7; bases outside the gene matches: 2. The CDR3 runs 13 residues. CDR3 in DNA: TGTGCCAGCAGCTTAAACAGGGGCAACATTCAGTACTTC. Translating gives CASSLNRGNIQYF.

The V and J genes are TRBV12-3 or TRBV12-4 and TRBJ2-3, with 14 bases fitting TRBD2. V was clipped by 6 bases and J by 13 bases; unmatched bases: 12. The CDR3 runs to 15 residues. The CDR3 DNA sequence: TGTGCCAGCAGCGGACTAGCGGGGGGCACAGATGCGGAGTATTTT. This gives the protein CASSGLAGGTDAEYF.

This clonotype has more than one count but fewer than ten. The J gene is TRBJ2-6, the V gene TRBV29-1; 9 bases align to TRBD1. The CDR3 is 17 amino acids. In germline, CDR1 is SQVTM, CDR2 ANQGSEA. V shed 4 bases and J 1 base; nucleotides not matched to a gene: 8. Written as DNA, the CDR3 is TGCAGCGTTGTAGCCGGGACAGGGAATTCTGGGGCCAACGTCCTGACTTTC. Its protein product is CSVVAGTGNSGANVLTF.

This clonotype was seen more than once but under ten times. The V and J genes are TRBV9 and TRBJ2-4; no definite D call. The V end was cut by 0 bases, the J end by 8 bases, with 9 bases between. CDR1 SGDLS and CDR2 YYNGEE come from the germline V gene. The length of the CDR3 is 13 residues. Here the CDR3 DNA reads TGTGCCAGCAGCGTAGATCCACTCGACATTCAGTACTTC. Translation: CASSVDPLDIQYF.

A word on this clonotype: Just one base apart from a much larger clone, this may be a read error. V and J are TRBV7-2 and TRBJ2-7; 7 bases line up with TRBD1. Per the germline V gene, CDR1 is SGHTA and CDR2 is FQGNSA. This CDR3 comprises 14 residues. V trimming: 7 bases; J trimming: 3 bases; junction bases outside the gene matches: 9. The CDR3 here is CASNRRDSSYEQYF. The DNA of the CDR3 is TGTGCCAGCAACCGCCGGGACAGCAGCTACGAGCAGTACTTC.